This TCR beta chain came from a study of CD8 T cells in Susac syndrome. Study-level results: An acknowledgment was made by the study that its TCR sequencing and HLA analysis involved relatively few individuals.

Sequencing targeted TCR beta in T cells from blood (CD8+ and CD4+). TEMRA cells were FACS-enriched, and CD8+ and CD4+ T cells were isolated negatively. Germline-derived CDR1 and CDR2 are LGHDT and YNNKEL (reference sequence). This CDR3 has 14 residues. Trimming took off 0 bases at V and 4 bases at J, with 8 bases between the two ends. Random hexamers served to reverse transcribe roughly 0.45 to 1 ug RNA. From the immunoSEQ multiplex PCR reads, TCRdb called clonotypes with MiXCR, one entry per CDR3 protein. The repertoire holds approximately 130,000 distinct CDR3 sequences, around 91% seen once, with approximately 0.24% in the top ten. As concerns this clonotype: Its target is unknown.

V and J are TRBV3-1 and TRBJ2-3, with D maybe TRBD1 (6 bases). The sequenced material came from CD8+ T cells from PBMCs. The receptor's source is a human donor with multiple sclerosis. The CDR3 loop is CASSQDQGPDTQYF. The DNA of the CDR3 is TGTGCCAGCAGCCAAGATCAGGGGCCAGATACGCAGTATTTT.